The 11 T cell receptor beta chains listed next were all sequenced from one sample in a study of T cells in localized non-small cell lung cancer. The protocol was immunoSEQ multiplex PCR, while the TCRdb copy is restricted to in-frame clones and leaves out a portion. Seen here are about 28,000 clones, roughly 91% observed once, and the top ten hold approximately 1%. Specimen: peripheral blood, collected before any cancer treatment. These receptors were collected from a woman between 40 and 69 years old with stage I lung adenocarcinoma.

The chain carries TRBV18 and TRBJ1-5; D not resolved. The CDR3 consists of 16 residues. Germline V CDR1 and CDR2: KGHSH, LQKENI. Trimming shortened V by 0 bases and J by 9 bases, and 18 bases separated the two germline ends. In DNA, the CDR3 is TGTGCCAGCTCACCACCGGGCTCAGGACTCGACCGGCCCCAGCATTTT. Protein: CASSPPGSGLDRPQHF.

J is TRBJ2-7 and V is TRBV2; unclear D gene. From germline, CDR1 is SNHLY and CDR2 FYNNEI. Between the trimmed V and J ends, which lost 2 bases and 4 bases, there was a span of 6 bases. The CDR3 sequence is 12 residues long. The CDR3 region has the DNA TGTGCCAGCAGTGAACGAGTTTACGAGCAGTACTTC. Translation: CASSERVYEQYF.

This sequence joins TRBV7-2 and TRBJ1-2; D uncertain. The CDR3 runs to 13 residues. Germline CDR1 is SGHTA and CDR2 is FQGNSA. Trimming left V 2 bases short and J 0 bases short, with 4 bases between. The CDR3 sequence: CASSLFTNYGYTF. DNA for the CDR3: TGTGCCAGCAGCTTATTCACTAACTATGGCTACACCTTC.

The chain employs TRBV4-1 and TRBJ2-3; TRBD2 matches 8 bases. V lost 1 base to trimming and J lost 0 bases; unmatched junction nucleotides: 6. Germline V gene sequence: CDR1 MGHRA, CDR2 YSYEKL. CDR3 length: 17 amino acids. The CDR3 spells CASSQGGTSGSTDTQYF. As DNA, the CDR3 is TGCGCCAGCAGCCAAGGGGGTACTAGCGGCAGCACAGATACGCAGTATTTT.

V and J are TRBV12-2 and TRBJ2-7; the D call TRBD2 from the table was never checked on the DNA. TRBV12-2 is a pseudogene locus. The CDR3 contains 15 residues. CDR3 coding DNA: TGTGCAAGTCGCTTTCGGCGACCGGGGGGCTACGAGCAGTACTTC. It is translated as CASRFRRPGGYEQYF.

The CDR3: CASSYVTVATSLFF. The CDR3 DNA is TGTGCCAGCAGTTACGTGACAGTTGCTACCTCTCTGTTTTTT. The chain is built from TRBV6-6 and TRBJ1-4; a weak D match, TRBD1 (5 bases). Trimming pared 2 bases from V and 14 bases from J, leaving 18 bases between. This CDR3 spans 14 amino acids. The germline CDR1 and CDR2 sequences are MNHNY and SVGAGI (reference sequence).

The chain is built from TRBV13 and TRBJ2-3; a possible D gene is TRBD1 (6 bases). The germline CDR1 and CDR2 sequences are PRHDT and FYEKMQ (reference sequence). V lost 5 bases, J lost 6 bases, and 18 bases lay in between. The CDR3 sequence is 15 residues long. The CDR3 reads CASSQDRDLEDTQYF. The DNA for the CDR3 is TGTGCCAGCAGCCAGGACAGAGACCTCGAGGATACGCAGTATTTT.

On this clone itself: This sample includes further DNA sequences coding for the same CDR3. The chain links TRBV5-1 to TRBJ2-5; D gene unclear. Germline CDR1 is SGHRS and CDR2 is YFSETQ. The CDR3 has 13 residues. V was clipped by 0 bases and J by 3 bases, with 6 bases between them. The CDR3 bases are TGCGCCAGCAGCTTGGGTCCAGAAGAGACCCAGTACTTC. Residues: CASSLGPEETQYF.

The V call is TRBV10-1, the J call TRBJ1-5; perhaps TRBD1 as D (5 bases). Germline V gene sequence: CDR1 WNHNN, CDR2 SYGVQD (reference sequence). Trimming pared 6 bases from V and 6 bases from J, leaving 12 bases between. CDR3 length: 13 residues. The chain's CDR3 is CASSERRGQPQHF. The DNA for the CDR3 is TGCGCCAGCAGCGAAAGAAGGGGTCAGCCCCAGCATTTT.

This clone was seen only once. The chain is built from TRBV19 and TRBJ2-6; TRBD1 matches 8 bases. The ends lost 5 bases at V and 2 bases at J; junction bases unmatched: 5. The CDR3 consists of 16 residues. CDR1 is LNHDA and CDR2 is SQIVND in the germline V gene (reference sequence). The CDR3 region has the DNA TGTGCCAGTAGTCGGCAGGGGGCGCCTGGGGCCAACGTCCTGACTTTC. This encodes CASSRQGAPGANVLTF.

The J gene is TRBJ2-1, the V gene TRBV19; 7 bases are shared with TRBD2. V lost 10 bases and J lost 3; bases outside the gene matches: 12. The CDR3 loop spans 15 amino acids. CDR1 is LNHDA and CDR2 is SQIVND in the germline V gene (reference sequence). The chain's CDR3 is CAIGLGGTLYNEQFF. CDR3 bases: TGTGCCATTGGACTAGGCGGGACCCTCTACAATGAGCAGTTCTTC.